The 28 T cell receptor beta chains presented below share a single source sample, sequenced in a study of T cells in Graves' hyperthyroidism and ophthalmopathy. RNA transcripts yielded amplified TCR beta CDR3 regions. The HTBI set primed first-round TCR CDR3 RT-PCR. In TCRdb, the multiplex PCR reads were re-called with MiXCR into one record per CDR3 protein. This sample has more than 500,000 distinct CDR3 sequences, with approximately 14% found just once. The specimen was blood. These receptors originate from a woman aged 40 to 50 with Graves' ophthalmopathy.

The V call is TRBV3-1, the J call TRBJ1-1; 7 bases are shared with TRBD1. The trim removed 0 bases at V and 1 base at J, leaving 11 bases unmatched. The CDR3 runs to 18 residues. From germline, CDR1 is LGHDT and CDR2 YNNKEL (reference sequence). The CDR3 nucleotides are TGTGCCAGCAGCCAAGACAAACAGGGGAAAGGGGGGAACACTGAAGCTTTCTTT. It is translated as CASSQDKQGKGGNTEAFF.

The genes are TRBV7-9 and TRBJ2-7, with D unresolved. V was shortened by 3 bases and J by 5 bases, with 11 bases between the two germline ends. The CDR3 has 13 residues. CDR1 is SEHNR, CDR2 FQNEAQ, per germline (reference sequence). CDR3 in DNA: TGTGCCAGCAGCTTTGAAGAGGAGAACGAGCAGTACTTC. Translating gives CASSFEEENEQYF.

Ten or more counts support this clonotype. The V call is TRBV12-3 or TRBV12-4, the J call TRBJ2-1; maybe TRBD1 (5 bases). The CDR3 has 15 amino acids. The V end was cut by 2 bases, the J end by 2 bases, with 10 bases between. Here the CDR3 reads CASSLSGMAYNEQFF. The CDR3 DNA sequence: TGTGCCAGCAGTTTATCAGGGATGGCCTACAATGAGCAGTTCTTC.

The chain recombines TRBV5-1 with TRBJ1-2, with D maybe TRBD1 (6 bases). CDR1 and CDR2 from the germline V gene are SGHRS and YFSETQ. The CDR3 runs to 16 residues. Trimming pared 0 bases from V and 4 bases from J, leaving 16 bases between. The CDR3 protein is CASSLDLGARFYGYTF. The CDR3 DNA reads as TGCGCCAGCAGCTTGGATCTGGGGGCGCGCTTCTATGGCTACACCTTC. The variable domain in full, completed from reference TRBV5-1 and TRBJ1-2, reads KAGVTQTPRYLIKTRGQQVTLSCSPISGHRSVSWYQQTPGQGLQFLFEYFSETQRNKGNFPGRFSGRQFSNSRSEMNVSTLELGDSALYLCASSLDLGARFYGYTFGSGTRLTVV.

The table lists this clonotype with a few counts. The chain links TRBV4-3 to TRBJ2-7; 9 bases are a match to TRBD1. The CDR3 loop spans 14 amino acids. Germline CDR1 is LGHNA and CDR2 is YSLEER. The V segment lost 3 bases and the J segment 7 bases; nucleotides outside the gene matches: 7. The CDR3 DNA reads TGCGCCAGCAGCCAGGACAGGGGACTACGGGAGCAGTACTTC. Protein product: CASSQDRGLREQYF.

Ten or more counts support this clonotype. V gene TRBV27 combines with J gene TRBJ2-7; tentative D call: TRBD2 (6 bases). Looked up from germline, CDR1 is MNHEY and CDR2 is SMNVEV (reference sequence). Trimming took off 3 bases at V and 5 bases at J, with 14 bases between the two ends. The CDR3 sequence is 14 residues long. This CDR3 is CASSFGLTGDEQYF. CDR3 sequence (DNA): TGTGCCAGCAGTTTCGGACTAACTGGGGACGAGCAGTACTTC.

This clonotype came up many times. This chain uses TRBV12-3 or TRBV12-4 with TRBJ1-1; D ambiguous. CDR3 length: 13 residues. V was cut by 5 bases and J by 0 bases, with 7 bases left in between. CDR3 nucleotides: TGTGCCAGCAGTCCACAGATGAACACTGAAGCTTTCTTT. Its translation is CASSPQMNTEAFF.

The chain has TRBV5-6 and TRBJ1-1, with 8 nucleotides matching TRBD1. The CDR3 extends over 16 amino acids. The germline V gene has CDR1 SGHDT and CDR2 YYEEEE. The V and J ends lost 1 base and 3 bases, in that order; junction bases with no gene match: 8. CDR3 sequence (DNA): TGTGCCAGCAGCTTGTTAGCCATACAGGGGGACACTGAAGCTTTCTTT. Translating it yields CASSLLAIQGDTEAFF.

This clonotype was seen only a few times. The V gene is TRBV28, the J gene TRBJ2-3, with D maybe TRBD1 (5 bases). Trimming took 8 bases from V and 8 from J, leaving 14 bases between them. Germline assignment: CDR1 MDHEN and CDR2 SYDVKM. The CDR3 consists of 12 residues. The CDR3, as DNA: TGTGCCAGCGGGGAACGTGGGGCTACGCAGTATTTT. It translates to CASGERGATQYF.

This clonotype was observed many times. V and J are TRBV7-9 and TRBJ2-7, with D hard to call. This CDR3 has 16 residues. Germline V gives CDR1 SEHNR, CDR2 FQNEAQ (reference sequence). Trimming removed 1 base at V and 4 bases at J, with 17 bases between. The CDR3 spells CASSLVTQPLGYEQYF. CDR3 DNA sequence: TGTGCCAGCAGCTTAGTAACCCAGCCCCTTGGATACGAGCAGTACTTC.

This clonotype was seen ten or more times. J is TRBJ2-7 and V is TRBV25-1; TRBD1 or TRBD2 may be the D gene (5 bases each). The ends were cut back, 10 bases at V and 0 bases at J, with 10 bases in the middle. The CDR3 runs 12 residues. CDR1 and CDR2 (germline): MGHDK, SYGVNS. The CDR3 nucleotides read TGTGCCACCAGAGGGGACTCCTACGAGCAGTACTTC. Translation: CATRGDSYEQYF.

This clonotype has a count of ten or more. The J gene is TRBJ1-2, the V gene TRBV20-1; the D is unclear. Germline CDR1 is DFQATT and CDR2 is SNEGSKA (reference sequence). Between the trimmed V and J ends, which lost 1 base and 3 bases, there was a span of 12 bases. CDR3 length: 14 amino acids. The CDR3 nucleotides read TGCAGTGCTAGAGTCCGAGGGCGAGACTATGGCTACACCTTC. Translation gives CSARVRGRDYGYTF.

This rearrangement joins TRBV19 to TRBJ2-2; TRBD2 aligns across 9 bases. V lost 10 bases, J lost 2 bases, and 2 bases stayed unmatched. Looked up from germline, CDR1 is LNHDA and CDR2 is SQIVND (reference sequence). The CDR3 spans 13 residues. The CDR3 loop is CATLAGNTGELFF. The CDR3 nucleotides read TGTGCCACACTAGCGGGCAACACCGGGGAGCTGTTTTTT.

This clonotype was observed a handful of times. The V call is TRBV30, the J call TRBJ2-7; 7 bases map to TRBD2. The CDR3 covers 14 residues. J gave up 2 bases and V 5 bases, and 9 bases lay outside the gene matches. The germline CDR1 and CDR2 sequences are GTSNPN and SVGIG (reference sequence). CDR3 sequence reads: CAWCPWGGAYEQYF. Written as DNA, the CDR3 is TGTGCCTGGTGTCCGTGGGGAGGGGCCTACGAGCAGTACTTC.

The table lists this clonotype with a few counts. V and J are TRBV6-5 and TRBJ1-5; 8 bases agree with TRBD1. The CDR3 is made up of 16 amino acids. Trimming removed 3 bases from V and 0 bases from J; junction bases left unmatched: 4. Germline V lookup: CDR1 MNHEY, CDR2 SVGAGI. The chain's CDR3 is CASSYAGGLSNQPQHF. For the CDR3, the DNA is TGTGCCAGCAGTTATGCAGGGGGCCTTAGCAATCAGCCCCAGCATTTT.

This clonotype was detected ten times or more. The CDR3: CASSLRTEPGELFF. The CDR3 nucleotides are TGTGCCAGCAGTCTGAGGACTGAACCCGGGGAGCTGTTTTTT. The chain recombines TRBV6-5 with TRBJ2-2, with a possible D match to TRBD2 (5 bases). With 5 bases removed from V and 6 bases from J, the gap between germline ends came to 13 bases. Germline V gene sequence: CDR1 MNHEY, CDR2 SVGAGI. CDR3 length: 14 residues.

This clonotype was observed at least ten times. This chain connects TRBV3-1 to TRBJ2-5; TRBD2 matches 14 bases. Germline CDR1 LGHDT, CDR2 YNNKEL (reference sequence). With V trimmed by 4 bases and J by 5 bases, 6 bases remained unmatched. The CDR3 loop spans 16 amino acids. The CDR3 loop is CASSLRLAGGYETQYF. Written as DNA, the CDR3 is TGTGCCAGCAGCCTCCGACTAGCGGGAGGGTATGAGACCCAGTACTTC.

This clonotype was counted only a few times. In DNA form, the CDR3 reads TGTGCCAGCTCACCACAAGAGGGGGCAAACACAGATACGCAGTATTTT. This sequence encodes CASSPQEGANTDTQYF. The chain is built from TRBV18 and TRBJ2-3; 7 positions match TRBD1. This CDR3 contains 16 residues. Looked up from germline, CDR1 is KGHSH and CDR2 is LQKENI. V lost 1 base, J lost 2 bases, and 6 bases stayed unmatched. Full variable domain (missing parts from reference TRBV18 and TRBJ2-3): NAGVMQNPRHLVRRRGQEARLRCSPMKGHSHVYWYRQLPEEGLKFMVYLQKENIIDESGMPKERFSAEFPKEGPSILRIQQVVRGDSAAYFCASSPQEGANTDTQYFGPGTRLTVL.

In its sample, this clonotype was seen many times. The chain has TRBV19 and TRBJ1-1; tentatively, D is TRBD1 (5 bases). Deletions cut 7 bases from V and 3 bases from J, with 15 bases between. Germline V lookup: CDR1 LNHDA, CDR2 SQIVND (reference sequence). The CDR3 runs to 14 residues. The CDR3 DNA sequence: TGTGCCAGTACCTTCTCAGGGAGATACACTGAAGCTTTCTTT. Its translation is CASTFSGRYTEAFF.

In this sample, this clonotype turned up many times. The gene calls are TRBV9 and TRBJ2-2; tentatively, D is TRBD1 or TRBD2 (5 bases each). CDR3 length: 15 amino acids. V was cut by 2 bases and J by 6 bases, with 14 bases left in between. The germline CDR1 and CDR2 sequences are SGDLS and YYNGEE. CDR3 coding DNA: TGTGCCAGCAGCGTGCGAGCCTTGGGGGCCGGGGAGCTGTTTTTT. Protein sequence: CASSVRALGAGELFF.

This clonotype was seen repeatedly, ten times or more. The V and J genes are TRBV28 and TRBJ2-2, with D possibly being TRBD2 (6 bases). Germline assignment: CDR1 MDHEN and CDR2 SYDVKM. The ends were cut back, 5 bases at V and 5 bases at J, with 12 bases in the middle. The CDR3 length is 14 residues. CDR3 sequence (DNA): TGTGCCAGCAGTCCGGAGGGGCTAACCGGGGAGCTGTTTTTT. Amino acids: CASSPEGLTGELFF.

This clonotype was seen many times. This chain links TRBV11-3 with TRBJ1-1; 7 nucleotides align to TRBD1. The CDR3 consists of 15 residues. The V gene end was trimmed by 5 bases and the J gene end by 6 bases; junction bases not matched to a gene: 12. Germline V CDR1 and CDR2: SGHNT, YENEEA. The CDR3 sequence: CASSPWTGFGAEAFF. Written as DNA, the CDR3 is TGTGCCAGCAGCCCATGGACAGGTTTTGGCGCTGAAGCTTTCTTT.

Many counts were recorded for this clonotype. Here the CDR3 reads CASKVAANTGELFF. The DNA for the CDR3 is TGTGCCAGCAAAGTAGCGGCGAACACCGGGGAGCTGTTTTTT. The chain carries TRBV14 and TRBJ2-2; D may be TRBD2 (6 bases). CDR3 length: 14 amino acids. Germline CDR1 is SGHDN and CDR2 is FVKESK. V lost 7 bases and J 0 bases, leaving 9 bases between the germline ends.

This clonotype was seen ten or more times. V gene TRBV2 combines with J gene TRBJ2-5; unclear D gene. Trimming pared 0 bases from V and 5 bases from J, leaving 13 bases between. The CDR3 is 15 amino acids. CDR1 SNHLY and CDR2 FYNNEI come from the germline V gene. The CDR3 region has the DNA TGTGCCAGCAGTGAAGCATGGCAAGTGAGGGAGACCCAGTACTTC. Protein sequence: CASSEAWQVRETQYF.

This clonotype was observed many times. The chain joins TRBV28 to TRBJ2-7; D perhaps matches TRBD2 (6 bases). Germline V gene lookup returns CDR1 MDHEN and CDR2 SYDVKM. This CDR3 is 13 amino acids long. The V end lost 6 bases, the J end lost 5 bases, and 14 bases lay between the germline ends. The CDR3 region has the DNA TGTGCCAGCAGAAGGTGGGGAGGCCACGAGCAGTACTTC. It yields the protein CASRRWGGHEQYF.

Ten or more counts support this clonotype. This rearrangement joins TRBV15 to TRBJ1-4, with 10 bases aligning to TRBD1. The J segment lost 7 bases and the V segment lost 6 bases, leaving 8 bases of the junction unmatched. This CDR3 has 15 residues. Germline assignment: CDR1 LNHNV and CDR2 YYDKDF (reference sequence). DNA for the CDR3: TGTGCCACCAGTCGGACAGGGGGACCCGGTGAAAAACTGTTTTTT. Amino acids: CATSRTGGPGEKLFF.

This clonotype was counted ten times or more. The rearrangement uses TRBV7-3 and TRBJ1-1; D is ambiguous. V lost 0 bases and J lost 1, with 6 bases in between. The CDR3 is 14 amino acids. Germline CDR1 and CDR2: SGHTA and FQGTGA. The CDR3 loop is CASSLTPENTEAFF. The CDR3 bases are TGTGCCAGCAGCTTAACGCCAGAGAACACTGAAGCTTTCTTT.

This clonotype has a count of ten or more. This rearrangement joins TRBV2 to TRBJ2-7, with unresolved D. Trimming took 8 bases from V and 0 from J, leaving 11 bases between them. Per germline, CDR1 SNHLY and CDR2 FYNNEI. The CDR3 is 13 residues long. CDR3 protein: CASFEADSYEQYF. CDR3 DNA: TGTGCCAGCTTTGAAGCTGACTCCTACGAGCAGTACTTC.